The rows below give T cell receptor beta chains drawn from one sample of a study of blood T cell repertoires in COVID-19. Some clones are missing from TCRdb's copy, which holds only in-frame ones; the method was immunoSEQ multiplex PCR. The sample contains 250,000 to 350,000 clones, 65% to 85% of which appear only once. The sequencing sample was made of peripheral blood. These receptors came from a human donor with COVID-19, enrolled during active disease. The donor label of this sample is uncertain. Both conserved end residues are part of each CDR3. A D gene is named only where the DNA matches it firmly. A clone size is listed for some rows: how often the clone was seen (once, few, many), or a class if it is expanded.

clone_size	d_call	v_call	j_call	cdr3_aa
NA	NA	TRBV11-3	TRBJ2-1	CASSSSSHNEQFF
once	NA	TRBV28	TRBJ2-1	CASSLAGQTLYNEQFF
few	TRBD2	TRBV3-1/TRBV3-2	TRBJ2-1	CASSQVTSPYNEQFF
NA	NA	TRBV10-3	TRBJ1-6	CAISENSGENNSPLHF
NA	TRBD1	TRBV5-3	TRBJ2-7	CARSLRGGQGLSEQYF
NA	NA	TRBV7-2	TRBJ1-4	CASSPQTGPDEKLFF
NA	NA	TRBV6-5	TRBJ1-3	CATGSSGNTIYF
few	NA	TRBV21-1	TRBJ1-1	CASSKAGGGGTEAFF
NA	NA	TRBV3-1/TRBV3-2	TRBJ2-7	CASSRAPRGEGEQYF
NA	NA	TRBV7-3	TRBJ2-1	CASSLTGAGNEQFF
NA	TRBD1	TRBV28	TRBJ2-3	CASTQGTGNTDTQYF
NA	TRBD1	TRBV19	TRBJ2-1	CASSTDRGSNNEQFF
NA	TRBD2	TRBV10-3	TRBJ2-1	CAISERVVSGSRIVYEQFF
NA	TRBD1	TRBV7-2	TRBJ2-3	CASSFDRGADTQYF
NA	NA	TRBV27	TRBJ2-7	CASRPGQLQRVEQYF
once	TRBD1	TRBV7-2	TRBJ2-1	CASSLGQGVENEQFF
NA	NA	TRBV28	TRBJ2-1	CASSSIRGSGNEQFF
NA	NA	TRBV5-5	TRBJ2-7	CASSLEVGAFGEQYF
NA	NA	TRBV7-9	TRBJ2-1	CASSPARLGGDEQFF
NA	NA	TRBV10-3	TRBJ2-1	CAISSRDNNEQFF
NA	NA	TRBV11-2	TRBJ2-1	CASSRFSNEQFF
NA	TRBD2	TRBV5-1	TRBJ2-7	CASSSGTSETYEQYF
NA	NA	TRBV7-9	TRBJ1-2	CASSAFPGQPVNYGYTF
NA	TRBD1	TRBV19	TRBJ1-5	CASSLTGGNQPQHF
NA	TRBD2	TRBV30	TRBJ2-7	CAWDSGNSYEQYF
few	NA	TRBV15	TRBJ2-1	CATSSRQVYNEQFF
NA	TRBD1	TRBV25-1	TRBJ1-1	CASSRDRDTEAFF
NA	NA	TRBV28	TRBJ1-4	CASSFTTPGLIGKLFF